The rows below give T cell receptor beta chains drawn from one sample of a study of T cell clonotyping in hematopoietic cell transplantation. Using immunoSEQ multiplex PCR, the repertoire was profiled, and TCRdb retains in-frame clones only, with some absent. The sample lists more than 55,000 clones, about 94% occurring once. Specimen: peripheral blood mononuclear cells. The receptors were sampled from a man aged 50 to 60 in good health. Some clones in this sample may be carry-over from other donors' samples. The CDR3 runs from the conserved cysteine through the conserved F or W. A D gene is named only where the DNA matches it firmly. Only part of the rows carry a size: once, few, many, or a class if the clone is expanded.

D gene	V gene	clone size	J gene	CDR3 protein	CDR3 DNA
-	TRBV9	-	TRBJ2-3	CASSVGGDTQYF	TGTGCCAGCAGCGTAGGCGGGGATACGCAGTATTTT
-	TRBV5-6	-	TRBJ2-7	CASSRERYEQYF	TGTGCCAGCAGCCGCGAGCGGTACGAGCAGTACTTC
-	TRBV6-5	-	TRBJ2-3	CASSYSGGTADTQYF	TGTGCCAGCAGTTACTCGGGCGGGACGGCGGATACGCAGTATTTT
-	TRBV9	-	TRBJ2-5	CASSVAPGSGLETQYF	TGTGCCAGCAGCGTAGCCCCAGGGTCAGGGTTAGAGACCCAGTACTTC
-	TRBV7-9	-	TRBJ1-3	CASSPPGHSRSGNTIYF	TGTGCCAGCAGCCCTCCGGGACACTCGCGCTCTGGAAACACCATATATTTT
-	TRBV5-1	-	TRBJ1-1	CASSLGEARNTEAFF	TGCGCCAGCAGCTTGGGGGAAGCACGGAACACTGAAGCTTTCTTT
-	TRBV6-1	once	TRBJ2-5	CASRGRPGETQYF	TGTGCCAGCAGGGGGAGACCCGGAGAGACCCAGTACTTC
TRBD2	TRBV7-2	-	TRBJ2-5	CASRPVAGGPRETQYF	TGTGCCAGCAGGCCCGTAGCGGGAGGGCCAAGAGAGACCCAGTACTTC
-	TRBV5-1	once	TRBJ1-6	CASSLVGNSPLHF	TGCGCCAGCAGCTTGGTTGGGAATTCACCCCTCCACTTT
TRBD1	TRBV6-6	-	TRBJ2-5	CASSYRQGAGETQYF	TGTGCCAGCAGTTACAGACAGGGGGCCGGGGAGACCCAGTACTTC
TRBD2	TRBV19	-	TRBJ2-3	CASSLVPSGYTDTQYF	TGTGCCAGTAGTCTAGTCCCTAGCGGATACACAGATACGCAGTATTTT
-	TRBV5-1	-	TRBJ2-7	CASSPDSDEQYF	TGCGCCAGCAGCCCAGATTCGGACGAGCAGTACTTC
-	TRBV7-3	once	TRBJ1-1	CASRVALLRSANTEAFF	TGTGCCAGCAGGGTAGCCCTCTTAAGATCGGCGAACACTGAAGCTTTCTTT
-	TRBV21-1	-	TRBJ1-6	CASSKGGVAYNSPLHF	TGTGCCAGCAGCAAGGGGGGGGTTGCCTATAATTCACCCCTCCACTTT
TRBD1	TRBV6-6	-	TRBJ1-5	CASSYWQGAGNQPQHF	TGTGCCAGCAGTTACTGGCAGGGGGCCGGCAATCAGCCCCAGCATTTT
TRBD1	TRBV5-4	-	TRBJ1-1	CASSFSRGSPAFF	TGTGCCAGCAGCTTTTCCAGGGGGTCTCCAGCTTTCTTT
-	TRBV30	-	TRBJ1-2	CAWRTVGYTF	TGTGCCTGGAGAACAGTTGGCTACACCTTC
-	TRBV11-3	-	TRBJ2-1	CASSLDPGGSYNEQFF	TGTGCCAGCAGCTTAGATCCTGGGGGTTCCTACAATGAGCAGTTCTTC
TRBD1	TRBV5-6	-	TRBJ2-5	CASSRQDRGRAETQYF	TGTGCCAGCAGCCGACAGGACAGGGGGCGCGCCGAGACCCAGTACTTC
-	TRBV28	-	TRBJ1-5	CASSLVQGNPQNQPQHF	TGTGCCAGCAGTTTGGTACAGGGAAATCCCCAAAATCAGCCCCAGCATTTT
TRBD2	TRBV9	once	TRBJ2-5	CASSAGAGDVETQYF	TGTGCCAGCAGCGCGGGAGCGGGAGATGTAGAGACCCAGTACTTC
-	TRBV6-5	-	TRBJ2-6	CASTSQAAGANVLTF	TGTGCCAGCACATCGCAGGCGGCCGGGGCCAACGTCCTGACTTTC
-	TRBV6-5	-	TRBJ1-1	CATSREIMNTEAFF	TGTGCCACCTCTAGGGAAATCATGAACACTGAAGCTTTCTTT
-	TRBV10-3	-	TRBJ1-6	CAISEGQYYNSPLHF	TGTGCCATCAGTGAAGGACAGTACTATAATTCACCCCTCCACTTT
-	TRBV7-2	-	TRBJ2-7	CASSPKPSGVSYEQYF	TGTGCCAGCAGCCCCAAACCGTCAGGGGTATCCTACGAGCAGTACTTC
-	TRBV15	-	TRBJ2-2	CATGQRTGELFF	TGTGCCACCGGACAGCGAACCGGGGAGCTGTTTTTT
TRBD2	TRBV7-2	once	TRBJ2-3	CASSIKLAGRTDTQYF	TGTGCCAGCAGCATAAAACTAGCGGGACGCACAGATACGCAGTATTTT
-	TRBV19	-	TRBJ1-2	CASSIWDPIEYGYTF	TGTGCCAGTAGTATTTGGGACCCCATCGAGTATGGCTACACCTTC
TRBD1	TRBV28	-	TRBJ1-1	CASIPRGAGGNPEAFF	TGTGCCAGCATCCCTCGGGGGGCAGGGGGCAATCCTGAAGCTTTCTTT
TRBD1	TRBV7-9	-	TRBJ2-1	CASSVPGQGPGGYNEQFF	TGTGCCAGCAGCGTACCGGGACAGGGGCCCGGCGGTTACAATGAGCAGTTCTTC
-	TRBV5-1	once	TRBJ1-5	CASSLVGNSNQPQHF	TGCGCCAGCAGCTTGGTGGGAAATAGCAATCAGCCCCAGCATTTT
-	TRBV15	-	TRBJ1-4	CATSRRRRAPNEKLFF	TGTGCCACCAGCAGACGCCGGAGGGCTCCGAATGAAAAACTGTTTTTT
-	TRBV7-2	-	TRBJ2-7	CASSPGRGGRFEQYF	TGTGCCAGCAGCCCCGGCAGAGGGGGGCGCTTCGAGCAGTACTTC
TRBD1	TRBV6-1	-	TRBJ1-5	CASSEMQGANQPQHF	TGTGCCAGCAGTGAAATGCAGGGGGCCAATCAGCCCCAGCATTTT
TRBD2	TRBV9	-	TRBJ2-3	CASSAVAGVGTDTQYF	TGTGCCAGCAGCGCAGTAGCGGGAGTGGGTACAGATACGCAGTATTTT
-	TRBV6-1	-	TRBJ2-1	CASSSLDNEQFF	-
-	TRBV28	-	TRBJ2-3	CATIVGRRADTQYF	TGTGCCACCATCGTGGGGCGCAGGGCAGATACGCAGTATTTT
-	TRBV27	few	TRBJ1-2	CASSLDSDYGYTF	TGTGCCAGCAGTTTAGACAGCGACTATGGCTACACCTTC
-	TRBV27	-	TRBJ2-6	CASSPTISGANVLTF	TGTGCCAGCAGTCCGACGATATCTGGGGCCAACGTCCTGACTTTC
-	TRBV13	few	TRBJ2-7	CASSEGRDREQYF	TGTGCCAGCAGCGAGGGCAGGGACCGCGAGCAGTACTTC
-	TRBV28	-	TRBJ1-1	CAIQPVLNTEAFF	TGTGCCATCCAGCCCGTCTTGAACACTGAAGCTTTCTTT
TRBD1	TRBV2	-	TRBJ1-6	CASSTSPGDSDYYNSPLHF	TGTGCCAGCAGTACTTCTCCCGGGGACAGCGATTACTATAATTCACCCCTCCACTTT
TRBD2	TRBV4-1	-	TRBJ2-3	CASSQDGLAGRTDTQYF	TGCGCCAGCAGCCAAGACGGCTTAGCGGGCCGCACAGATACGCAGTATTTT
TRBD2	TRBV7-7	-	TRBJ2-7	CASSLVLAGEQYF	TGTGCCAGCAGCTTAGTGCTAGCGGGTGAGCAGTACTTC
-	TRBV9	-	TRBJ1-1	CASSVNSLDTEAFF	TGTGCCAGCAGCGTAAACAGTTTGGACACTGAAGCTTTCTTT
TRBD2	TRBV5-4	-	TRBJ2-1	CASSLLAGIDEQFF	TGTGCCAGCAGCTTGCTAGCGGGAATCGATGAGCAGTTCTTC
TRBD1	TRBV15	-	TRBJ1-6	CATSREDRVYSPLHF	TGTGCCACCAGCAGAGAGGACAGGGTATATTCACCCCTCCACTTT
-	TRBV6-5	-	TRBJ1-2	CASRQNRQDYGYTF	TGTGCCAGCAGACAAAACCGACAGGATTATGGCTACACCTTC
-	TRBV6-5	-	TRBJ1-2	CASSYRKGPDGYTF	TGTGCCAGCAGTTACAGGAAGGGACCCGATGGCTACACCTTC
-	TRBV5-6	-	TRBJ2-7	CASSENLGALRYEQYF	TGTGCCAGCAGTGAAAATCTAGGGGCTCTGCGATACGAGCAGTACTTC
-	TRBV4-2	-	TRBJ2-5	CASSQPDPETQYF	TGTGCCAGCAGCCAACCAGACCCGGAGACCCAGTACTTC
-	TRBV18	-	TRBJ1-2	CASSPKDQLGYGYTF	TGTGCCAGCTCACCCAAGGATCAACTAGGCTATGGCTACACCTTC
TRBD1	TRBV28	-	TRBJ1-4	CASSFVGTGGEKLFF	TGTGCCAGCAGTTTCGTAGGGACAGGGGGTGAAAAACTGTTTTTT
-	TRBV4-3	-	TRBJ2-5	CASSQRAQETQYF	TGCGCCAGCAGCCAGAGGGCACAAGAGACCCAGTACTTC
-	TRBV10-3	-	TRBJ1-6	CAAGRGENSPLHF	TGTGCCGCCGGCAGGGGCGAAAATTCACCCCTCCACTTT
-	TRBV29-1	-	TRBJ1-1	CSVKDLNTEAFF	TGCAGCGTGAAAGACTTGAACACTGAAGCTTTCTTT
-	TRBV6-5	-	TRBJ2-5	CASSYSLGRETQYF	TGTGCCAGCAGTTACTCGCTAGGGCGGGAGACCCAGTACTTC
-	TRBV28	-	TRBJ1-1	CASSYPLAQWAEAFF	TGTGCCAGCAGTTATCCGCTAGCCCAGTGGGCTGAAGCTTTCTTT
-	TRBV28	-	TRBJ1-1	CASSLWTWGTFF	TGTGCCAGCAGTTTGTGGACATGGGGTACTTTCTTT
-	TRBV4-2	-	TRBJ2-5	CASSREEASQETQYF	TGTGCCAGCAGCCGCGAAGAGGCTAGTCAAGAGACCCAGTACTTC